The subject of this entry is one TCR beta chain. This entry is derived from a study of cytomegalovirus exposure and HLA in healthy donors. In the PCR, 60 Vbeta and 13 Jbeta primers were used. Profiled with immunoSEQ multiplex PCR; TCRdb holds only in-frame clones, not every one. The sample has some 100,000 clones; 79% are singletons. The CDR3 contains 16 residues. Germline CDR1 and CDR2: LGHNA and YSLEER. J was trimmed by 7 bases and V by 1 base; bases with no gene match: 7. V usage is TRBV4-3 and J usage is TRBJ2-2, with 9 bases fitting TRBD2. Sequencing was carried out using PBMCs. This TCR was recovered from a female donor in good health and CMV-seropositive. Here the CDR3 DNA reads TGCGCCAGCAGCCAAGTCTTGCGGGGGGGAAACGGGGAGCTGTTTTTT. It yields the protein CASSQVLRGGNGELFF.